This T cell receptor (beta chain) was observed in a study of blood T cell repertoires in COVID-19. Background on the study: Acute-phase and convalescent COVID-19 samples originated in the United States, Italy and Spain. From T cells, B-cell-depleted T cells, or PBMCs came the material, which was cDNA or gDNA.

This clone occurred a few times. The CDR3 length is 13 residues. V was shortened by 1 base and J by 5 bases, with 11 bases between the two germline ends. Germline lookup yields CDR1 SQVTM and CDR2 ANQGSEA. Sequencing used immunoSEQ multiplex PCR; TCRdb keeps in-frame clones, though not all of them. The repertoire holds about 270,000 clones, with around nine tenths as singletons. Material: peripheral blood. The rearrangement joins TRBV29-1 to TRBJ2-5, with a tentative D call TRBD1 (7 bases). The clonotype originates from a woman aged 55-75 years who had recovered from COVID-19. CDR3 amino acids: CSVEGQGGETQYF. As DNA, the CDR3 is TGCAGCGTTGAAGGACAGGGAGGCGAGACCCAGTACTTC.